Sequencing of this T cell receptor (beta chain) was carried out in a study of blood T cell repertoires in COVID-19 (dated by TCRdb to the early 2020s). Some background on the complete study: Samples covering the acute and convalescent phases of COVID-19 were provided by collaborators in the United States, Italy and Spain. The sample metadata nearly always contained a de-identified subject ID, COVID-19 status, age in years and sex. A freely available public database, intended as a resource for researchers studying the immune response to SARS-CoV-2, is where the repertoires were released. HLA class I and class II types, where available, came from metadata supplied by the sample provider rather than from assay-based typing. The prospective study material was composed of cDNA or gDNA derived from T cells, B-cell-depleted T cells, or PBMCs. The samples were drawn from the first 160 participants of the ongoing ImmuneRACE study and from 950 to 1,500 subjects provided by 6 global collaborators. Deeply sampled blood TCRbeta repertoires from subjects exposed to, actively infected with, or recovered from COVID-19 were included in the dataset.

Points on this clone: This receptor's antigen is unknown. No per-base quality is available; no much larger clone lies one base away.

TCRbeta CDR3 regions were amplified from genomic DNA using the immunoSEQ Assay, a bias-controlled multiplex PCR. In the paper's pipeline: The number of nucleated cells in each sample was estimated by amplification of reference gene primers within the assay. Sequence reads were collapsed and filtered to measure the absolute abundance of every unique TCRbeta CDR3 rearrangement. For each sample, productive Simpson clonality was calculated by taking the square root of Simpson's diversity index across productive rearrangements. TCRdb carries this immuneACCESS record with in-frame sequences only. Its versions omit some clonotypes, under half of them owing to an unresolved V gene in the studies checked, with the rest unexplained. V, J and clone size reflect that table, while D and trimming were determined from the DNA. This sample is represented by roughly 53,000 clones; more than 90% of them were singletons. The leading ten clones occupy 2.5% to 3.5% of the sample.

The collaborating institutions used their own protocols to collect whole blood in K2EDTA tubes. For TCRbeta analysis, collaborator samples were shipped as frozen whole blood, as isolated PBMCs, or as DNA extracted from either sample type. Broad study findings and their caveats: The amount of clinical and demographic metadata varied by source and participant and was provided uncurated.

Looking up the germline V gene yields CDR1 SGHAT and CDR2 FQNNGV. From the cysteine up to the phenylalanine, the CDR3 has a length of 14 residues. The retained sequence is limited to the CDR3, 42 bases, with the frame set at the first base. V is shortened by 0 bases, J by 4 bases, and the region joining them spans 7 bases. The receptor chain draws on TRBV11-2 and TRBJ1-5; no D segment can be confidently identified. The receptor's source is a human donor in a cohort sampled during active COVID-19. Sequences were obtained from peripheral blood. The CDR3 region: CASSLDYGNQPQHF. At the DNA level, the sequence is TGTGCCAGCAGCTTAGATTACGGGAATCAGCCCCAGCATTTT. The full variable domain, with segments outside the CDR3 supplied by the reference TRBV11-2 and TRBJ1-5 proteins, appears as EAGVAQSPRYKIIEKRQSVAFWCNPISGHATLYWYQQILGQGPKLLIQFQNNGVVDDSQLPKDRFSAERLKGVDSTLKIQPAKLEDSAVYLCASSLDYGNQPQHFGDGTRLSIL.